This TCR beta chain was obtained from a study of circulating and synovial CD4+ cells in juvenile arthritis. The data were produced by immunoSEQ multiplex PCR, yet TCRdb's version contains in-frame clones alone and is incomplete. The sample comprises some 35,000 clones, just under 95% of which are singletons, and 0.55% to 0.85% rests with the top ten. Study observations and caveats: These repertoires were less diverse than bulk blood CD4 repertoires. Deeper sequencing increased measured overlap with synovial clonotypes.

CDR1 and CDR2 from the germline V gene are MNHEY and SVGAGI. The CDR3 is made up of 14 amino acids. With 6 bases clipped from V and 5 bases from J, the junction kept 4 bases outside the gene matches. To note about this clone: Its antigen is not known.

The V call is TRBV6-5, the J call TRBJ2-2; 9 nucleotides match TRBD1. The sample comprised CD4+ T cells from blood. The sequence was obtained from a human donor with juvenile idiopathic arthritis. CDR3 in DNA: TGTGCCAGCAGACGGACAGGGGTAACCGGGGAGCTGTTTTTT. Protein product: CASRRTGVTGELFF.